This section outlines one TCR beta chain sequence together with its context. Original handling: Because ImmunoSEQ provided only junction sequences with no quality scores, the filtering differed. Some clones are missing from TCRdb's copy, which holds only in-frame ones; the method was immunoSEQ multiplex PCR. V, J and clone size reflect that table, while D and trimming were determined from the DNA. Found here are nearly 600,000 clones, over 95% of them singletons; the top ten hold 0.09% to 0.13%. V shed 3 bases and J 5 bases; nucleotides not matched to a gene: 4. The CDR3 is made up of 15 amino acids. CDR1 is SGHTS, CDR2 YDEGEE, per germline. The data belong to a study of shared clonotypes between healthy human individuals. Naive CD8 cells lacked CD45RO, underwent positive selection for CCR7 and left out terminally differentiated effector memory CD45RA+ cells.

Sequenced sample: naive CD8+ T cells sorted from blood. The TCR sequence derives from a young woman in good health. The gene calls are TRBV5-8 and TRBJ2-5; TRBD2 matches 13 bases. The CDR3 reads CASSSGLAGSETQYF. CDR3 DNA: TGTGCCAGCAGCTCGGGACTAGCGGGAAGTGAGACCCAGTACTTC.